Each of the 2 T cell receptor beta chains below was sequenced from the same sample in a study of blood T cell repertoires in COVID-19. Sequencing was performed with immunoSEQ multiplex PCR; in TCRdb, only in-frame clones are kept and a portion is missing. The data show 150,000 to 200,000 clones, less than 85% seen once. Specimen: PBMCs or T cells enriched from blood (not recorded which). Receptors were obtained from a middle-aged man who had recovered from COVID-19.

This clone was detected once. CDR3 bases: TGTGCCAGCAGTCCCGGAGGGGCGGGAGCAGGACCCTACAATGAGCAGTTCTTC. Amino acids: CASSPGGAGAGPYNEQFF. V and J are TRBV6-2 or TRBV6-3 and TRBJ2-1; the match to TRBD2 covers 7 bases. Germline assignment: CDR1 MNHEY and CDR2 SVGEGT. With 5 bases clipped from V and 2 bases from J, the junction kept 15 bases outside the gene matches. The length of the CDR3 is 18 residues.

CDR3 loop: CASSWTGGAQPQHF. The CDR3, as DNA: TGTGCCAGCAGTTGGACAGGGGGCGCTCAGCCCCAGCATTTT. This sequence joins TRBV27 and TRBJ1-5; 11 bases align to TRBD1. Germline trimming cut 4 bases from V and 6 bases from J; bases unmatched to any gene: 2. This CDR3 contains 14 residues. The germline gives CDR1 MNHEY, CDR2 SMNVEV (reference sequence).